This T cell receptor beta chain was identified during a study of spatial heterogeneity in lung cancer. Study-wide context: The count of detected beta-chain sequences consistently exceeded that of alpha-chain sequences.

V lost 2 bases, J lost 4 bases, and 6 bases stayed unmatched. In germline, CDR1 is LNHNV, CDR2 YYDKDF (reference sequence). The CDR3 is 15 residues long. Regarding time point: sample taken at primary tumor resection. Material for sequencing was whole RNA from tumor, nontumor lung or frozen PBMC, left unsorted. Untreated early-stage non-small cell lung cancer patients, fewer than 85 in total, were the donors. This clonotype was counted many times. TCR cDNA molecules were tagged individually, and each one carried a unique molecular identifier. TCRdb fed the 5' RACE reads into MiXCR, producing one record per CDR3 protein. The sample carries about 90,000 distinct CDR3 sequences, approximately 8.2% recorded once.

The source material was PBMCs, sampled at surgery. This receptor was obtained from a male donor with early-stage non-small cell lung cancer. The chain couples TRBV15 to TRBJ2-7; 9 bases are a match to TRBD1. This chain's CDR3 is CATSRTGTGMYEQYF. CDR3 coding DNA: TGTGCCACCAGCAGAACCGGGACAGGGATGTACGAGCAGTACTTC.